The T cell receptor beta chain under discussion was sequenced for a study of blood T cell repertoires in COVID-19. The repertoire was sequenced with immunoSEQ multiplex PCR; TCRdb's copy has only in-frame clones and lacks some. The data contain about 260,000 clones, approximately 91% of them singletons. Germline-derived CDR1 and CDR2 are ENHRY and SYGVKD. The CDR3 has 13 amino acids. With 6 bases removed from V and 1 base from J, the gap between germline ends came to 7 bases. The TCR was taken from a human donor in a cohort sampled during active COVID-19. The rearrangement links TRBV10-3 to TRBJ1-3; D remains ambiguous. The sequenced sample consisted of peripheral blood. CDR3 loop: CAIRTGSGNTIYF. Here the CDR3 DNA reads TGTGCCATCAGGACGGGATCTGGAAACACCATATATTTT.